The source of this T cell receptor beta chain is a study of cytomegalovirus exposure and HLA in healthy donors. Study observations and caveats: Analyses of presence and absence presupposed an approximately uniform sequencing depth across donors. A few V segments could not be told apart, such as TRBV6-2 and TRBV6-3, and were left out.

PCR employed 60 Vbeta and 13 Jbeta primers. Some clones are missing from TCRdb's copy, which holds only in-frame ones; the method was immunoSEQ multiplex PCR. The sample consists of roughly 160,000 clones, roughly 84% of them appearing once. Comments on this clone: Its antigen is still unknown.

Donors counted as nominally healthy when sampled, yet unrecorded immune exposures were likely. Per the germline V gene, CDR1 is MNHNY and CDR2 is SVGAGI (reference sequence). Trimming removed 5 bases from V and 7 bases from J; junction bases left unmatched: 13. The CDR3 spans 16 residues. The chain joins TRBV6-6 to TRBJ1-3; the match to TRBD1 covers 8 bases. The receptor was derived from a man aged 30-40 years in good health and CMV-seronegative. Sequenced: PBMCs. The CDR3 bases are TGTGCCAGCAGTCGACAGGGGAGTACTGTGGGGAACACCATATATTTT. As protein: CASSRQGSTVGNTIYF.